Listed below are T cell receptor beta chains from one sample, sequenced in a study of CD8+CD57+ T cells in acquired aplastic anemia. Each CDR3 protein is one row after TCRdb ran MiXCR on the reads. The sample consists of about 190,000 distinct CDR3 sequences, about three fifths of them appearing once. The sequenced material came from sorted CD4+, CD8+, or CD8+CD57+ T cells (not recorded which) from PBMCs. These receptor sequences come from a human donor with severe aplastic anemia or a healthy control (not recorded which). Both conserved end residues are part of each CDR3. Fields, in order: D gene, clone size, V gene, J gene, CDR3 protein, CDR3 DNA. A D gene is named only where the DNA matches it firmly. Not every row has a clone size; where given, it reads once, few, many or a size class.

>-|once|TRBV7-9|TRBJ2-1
CASSLVIGIHEQFF
TGTGCCAGCAGCTTGGTAATAGGGATTCATGAGCAGTTCTTC
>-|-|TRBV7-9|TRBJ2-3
CASSSLGLRTDTQYF
TGTGCCAGCAGCTCTCTCGGACTACGCACAGATACGCAGTATTTT
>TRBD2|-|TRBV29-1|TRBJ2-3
CSVEEGGGAAAQYF
TGCAGCGTTGAAGAGGGCGGGGGGGCCGCGGCGCAGTATTTT
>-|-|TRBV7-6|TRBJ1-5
CASSPTGDWGWNQPQHF
TGTGCCAGCAGCCCCACCGGGGATTGGGGGTGGAATCAGCCCCAGCATTTT
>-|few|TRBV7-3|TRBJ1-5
CASSLEQSGPQPQHF
TGTGCCAGCAGCTTAGAACAGTCTGGCCCTCAGCCCCAGCATTTT
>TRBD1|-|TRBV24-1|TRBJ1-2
CASRQGDGGYTF
TGTGCCAGTAGACAGGGGGATGGTGGCTACACCTTC
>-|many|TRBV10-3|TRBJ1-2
CAIREPGHEGYYGYTF
TGTGCCATCCGAGAGCCAGGCCACGAGGGGTATTATGGCTACACCTTC
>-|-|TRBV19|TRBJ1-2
CASSIDYSFYGYTF
TGTGCCAGTAGTATAGACTACAGCTTCTATGGCTACACCTTC
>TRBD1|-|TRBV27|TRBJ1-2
CASSLSGGVNYGYTF
TGTGCCAGCAGTTTATCAGGGGGCGTCAACTATGGCTACACCTTC
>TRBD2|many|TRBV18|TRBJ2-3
CASSPTSGGAGTQYF
TGTGCCAGCTCCCCGACTAGCGGGGGGGCCGGTACGCAGTATTTT
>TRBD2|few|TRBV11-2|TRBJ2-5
CASSWDPGGVETQYF
TGTGCCAGCAGCTGGGACCCGGGAGGGGTGGAGACCCAGTACTTC
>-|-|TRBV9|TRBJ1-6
CASSFTTGIGPPLHF
TGTGCCAGCAGCTTCACCACCGGGATCGGTCCACCCCTCCACTTT
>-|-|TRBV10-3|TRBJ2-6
CASGASSGANVLTF
TGTGCCAGCGGGGCAAGCTCTGGGGCCAACGTCCTGACTTTC
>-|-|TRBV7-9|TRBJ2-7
CASSPLDGSYEQYF
TGTGCCAGCAGCCCTCTGGACGGCTCCTACGAGCAGTACTTC
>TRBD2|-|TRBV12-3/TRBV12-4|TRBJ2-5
CASCFPGGTGEIQYF
TGTGCCAGCTGTTTCCCGGGGGGGACGGGAGAGATCCAGTACTTC
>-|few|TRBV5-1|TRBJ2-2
CASSFVAATGELFF
TGCGCCAGCAGCTTCGTGGCAGCCACCGGGGAGCTGTTTTTT
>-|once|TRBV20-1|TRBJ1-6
CSARARPLNRGSANSPLHF
TGCAGTGCTAGAGCCCGGCCCTTAAACCGGGGAAGTGCTAATTCACCCCTCCACTTT
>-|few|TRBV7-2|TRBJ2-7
CASSWDGPYEQYF
TGTGCCAGCAGCTGGGACGGGCCCTACGAGCAGTACTTC
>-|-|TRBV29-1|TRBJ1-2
CSVGGSGGGYTF
TGCAGCGTTGGGGGGAGCGGGGGTGGCTACACCTTC
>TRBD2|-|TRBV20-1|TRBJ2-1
CSATTGTTYNEQFF
TGCAGTGCCACTACCGGGACTACTTACAATGAGCAGTTCTTC
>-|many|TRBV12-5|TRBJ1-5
CASGFGIEARQPQHF
TGTGCTAGTGGTTTCGGCATCGAGGCGCGACAGCCCCAGCATTTT
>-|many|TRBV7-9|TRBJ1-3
CASSLPFWEENSGNTIYF
TGTGCCAGCAGCTTACCCTTTTGGGAGGAGAACTCTGGAAACACCATATATTTT
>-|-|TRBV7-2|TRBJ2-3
CASSKDSLTDTQYF
TGTGCCAGCAGCAAGGACTCGCTAACGGATACGCAGTATTTT
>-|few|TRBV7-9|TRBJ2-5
CASSPLTGGQETQYF
TGTGCCAGCAGCCCATTGACAGGTGGCCAAGAGACCCAGTACTTC
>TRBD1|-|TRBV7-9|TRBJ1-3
CASNRGPGNTIYF
TGTGCCAGCAACAGGGGGCCTGGAAACACCATATATTTT
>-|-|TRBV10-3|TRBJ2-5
CAIREQPGTGETQYF
TGTGCCATCAGGGAGCAACCGGGCACAGGGGAGACCCAGTACTTC
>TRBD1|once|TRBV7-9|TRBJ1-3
CASSLFQGAAGNTIYF
TGTGCCAGCAGCTTATTCCAGGGGGCGGCTGGAAACACCATATATTTT
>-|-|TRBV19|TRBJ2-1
CASNRGEENEQFF
TGTGCCAGTAACCGAGGGGAAGAGAATGAGCAGTTCTTC
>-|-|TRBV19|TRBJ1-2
CASSLGRYGYTF
TGTGCCAGTAGCCTCGGACGGTATGGCTACACCTTC
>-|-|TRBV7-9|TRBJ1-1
CASSLYGYEAFF
TGTGCCAGCAGCTTATATGGATATGAAGCTTTCTTT
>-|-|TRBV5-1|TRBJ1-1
CASSLEGGGAFF
TGCGCCAGCAGCTTGGAAGGTGGAGGAGCTTTCTTT
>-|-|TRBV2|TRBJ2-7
CASSPNLSRGKSSYEQYF
TGCGCCAGCAGCCCCAATCTGAGTAGAGGGAAGAGTTCCTACGAGCAGTACTTC
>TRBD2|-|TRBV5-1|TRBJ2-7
CASSLLAGHSYEQYF
TGCGCCAGCAGTCTCCTAGCGGGGCACTCCTACGAGCAGTACTTC
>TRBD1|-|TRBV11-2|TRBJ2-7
CASSTLDRGHYEQYF
TGTGCCAGCAGCACCCTGGACAGGGGGCATTACGAGCAGTACTTC
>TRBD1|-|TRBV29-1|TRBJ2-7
CSVAGGGSYEQYF
TGCAGCGTTGCAGGGGGCGGGTCCTACGAGCAGTACTTC
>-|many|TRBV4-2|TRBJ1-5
CASSQGTDSNQPQHF
TGTGCCAGCAGCCAAGGCACGGACAGCAATCAGCCCCAGCATTTT
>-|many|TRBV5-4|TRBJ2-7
CASSLGRDYEQYF
TGTGCCAGCAGCTTGGGCAGAGACTACGAGCAGTACTTC
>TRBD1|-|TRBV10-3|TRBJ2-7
CASHRTGVHEQYF
TGTGCCAGCCACCGGACAGGGGTCCACGAGCAGTACTTC
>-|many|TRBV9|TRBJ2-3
CASSNLEADTQYF
TGTGCCAGCAGCAACCTAGAGGCAGATACGCAGTATTTT
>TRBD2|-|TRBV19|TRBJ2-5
CASSWVLAVPQETQYF
TGTGCCAGTAGTTGGGTGCTAGCGGTACCCCAAGAGACCCAGTACTTC
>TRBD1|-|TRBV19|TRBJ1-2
CASRTTGTGGNYGYTF
TGTGCCAGTAGGACAACCGGGACAGGGGGGAACTATGGCTACACCTTC
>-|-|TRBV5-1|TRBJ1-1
CASSFAGYTEAFF
TGCGCCAGCAGCTTTGCAGGGTACACTGAAGCTTTCTTT
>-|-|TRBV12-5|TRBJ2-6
CASGGVGGSANVLTF
TGTGCTAGTGGTGGGGTAGGGGGTAGTGCCAACGTCCTGACTTTC
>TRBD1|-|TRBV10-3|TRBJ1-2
CAISRTGEDGYTF
TGTGCCATCAGCCGGACAGGGGAGGATGGCTACACCTTC
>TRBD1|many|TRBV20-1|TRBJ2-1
CSAPGTVIQQFF
TGCAGTGCTCCGGGGACAGTAATTCAGCAGTTCTTC
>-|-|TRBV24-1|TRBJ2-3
CAAESGATDTQYF
TGTGCCGCCGAGAGTGGGGCAACAGATACGCAGTATTTT
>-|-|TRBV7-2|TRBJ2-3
CASNQDGGTDTQYF
TGTGCCAGCAACCAGGACGGTGGCACAGATACGCAGTATTTT
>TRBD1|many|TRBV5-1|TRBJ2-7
CASSLSGQNSYEQYF
TGCGCCAGCAGCTTATCGGGACAGAACTCCTACGAGCAGTACTTC
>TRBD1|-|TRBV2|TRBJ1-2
CASSEGGTVYGYTF
TGTGCCAGCAGTGAAGGGGGGACAGTTTATGGCTACACCTTC
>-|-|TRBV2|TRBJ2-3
CASSYGAPSTDTQYF
TGTGCCAGCAGTTACGGTGCCCCTTCCACAGATACGCAGTATTTT
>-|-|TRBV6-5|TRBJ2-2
CASSYGAPSTSHTGELFF
TGTGCCAGCAGTTACGGAGCCCCAAGTACGTCGCACACCGGGGAGCTGTTTTTT
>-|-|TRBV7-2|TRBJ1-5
CASSLASGSQPQHF
TGTGCCAGCAGCTTAGCGAGCGGGTCACAGCCCCAGCATTTT
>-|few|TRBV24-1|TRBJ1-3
CATSECLQGRNTIYF
TGTGCCACCAGTGAGTGTTTACAGGGCCGGAACACCATATATTTT
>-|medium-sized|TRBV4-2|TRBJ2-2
CASSLAAGELFF
TGTGCCAGCAGCCTAGCGGCCGGGGAGCTGTTTTTT
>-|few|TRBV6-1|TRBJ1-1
CASSTRGTEAFF
TGTGCCAGCAGTACCCGAGGGACTGAAGCTTTCTTT
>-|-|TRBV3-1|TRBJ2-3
CASSQDLSTMGTDTQYF
TGTGCCAGCAGCCAAGATCTCTCTACTATGGGCACAGATACGCAGTATTTT
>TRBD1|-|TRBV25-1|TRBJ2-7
CASSVSLGQGADGQYF
TGTGCCAGCAGTGTATCCCTGGGACAGGGGGCAGACGGGCAGTACTTC
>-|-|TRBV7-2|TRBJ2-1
CASNALAAGGEQFF
TGTGCCAGTAACGCTCTAGCGGCAGGGGGTGAGCAGTTCTTC
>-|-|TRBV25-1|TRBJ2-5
CASSEYTPQETQYF
TGTGCCAGCAGTGAATATACGCCGCAAGAGACCCAGTACTTC